This T cell receptor (beta chain) derives from a study of cytomegalovirus exposure and HLA in healthy donors. Findings of the study overall: The authors listed about 170 TCR beta chains as cytomegalovirus-associated.

The CDR3 length is 13 residues. V lost 5 bases and J lost 3; bases outside the gene matches: 1. The V gene's germline CDR1 is SGHTA and CDR2 FQGNSA. A note on this clone: Its antigen is as yet unknown.

PCR primers comprised 60 Vbeta and 13 Jbeta primers. Sequencing was performed with immunoSEQ multiplex PCR; in TCRdb, only in-frame clones are kept and a portion is missing. This listing includes approximately 100,000 clones. The sequenced material came from PBMCs. This sequence joins TRBV7-2 and TRBJ2-1; 7 nucleotides align to TRBD2. This TCR was sampled from a man aged 50-60 years in good health and CMV-seropositive. The CDR3 protein is CASSPGGYNEQFF. The CDR3 nucleotides are TGTGCCAGCAGCCCGGGAGGCTACAATGAGCAGTTCTTC.